These T cell receptor beta chains were read from a single sample in a study of early T cells in non-severe SARS-CoV-2 infection. TCRdb redid the calling of the 5' RACE reads with MiXCR, one entry per CDR3 protein. The sample contains roughly 120,000 distinct CDR3 sequences, roughly 12% of which appear only once. The sequencing used whole blood, collected at baseline. The source of these receptors is an adult who was a healthcare worker with PCR-confirmed SARS-CoV-2 infection or an uninfected control (not recorded which). Each CDR3 is given with its conserved first and last residue. A D gene is named only where the DNA matches it firmly. Expanded clones are given a class, and other clones once, few, many or no size at all.

TRBV10-3	many	.	TRBJ2-3	TGTGCCATCAGTGGGGACTCTAGCACAGATACGCAGTATTTT	CAISGDSSTDTQYF
TRBV10-2	.	.	TRBJ2-5	TGCGCCAGCAGTGAGGTTCGACGGAATAAAGAGACCCAGTACTTC	CASSEVRRNKETQYF
TRBV19	few	.	TRBJ1-2	TGTGCCAGTTCGTATGGCTACACCTTC	CASSYGYTF
TRBV5-1	few	.	TRBJ1-1	TGCGCCAGCAGCTTGGCAGGGTACTCTCACACTGAAGCTTTCTTT	CASSLAGYSHTEAFF
TRBV6-6	few	TRBD1	TRBJ1-5	TGTGCCAGCAGTCCCTCCGGGACAGGGAGGGGTAGCAATCAGCCCCAGCATTTT	CASSPSGTGRGSNQPQHF
TRBV7-2	many	TRBD2	TRBJ2-3	TGTGCCAGCAGTGTCCCAACAGCGGGAGGTTATACAGATACGCAGTATTTT	CASSVPTAGGYTDTQYF
TRBV29-1	.	.	TRBJ1-3	TGCAGCGCCTGTCAGGACGTGTACAAAGGAAACACCATATATTTT	CSACQDVYKGNTIYF
TRBV12-3/TRBV12-4	few	.	TRBJ2-7	TGTGCCAGCAGGCCGGGACTTACATACGAGCAGTACTTC	CASRPGLTYEQYF
TRBV11-2	.	TRBD1	TRBJ1-6	TGTGCCAGCAGCCCTATGAGGGACAGGGAGTATTCACCCCTCCACTTT	CASSPMRDREYSPLHF
TRBV9	.	TRBD1	TRBJ2-6	TGTGCCAGCAGCGTCCACAGAGGGACAGTCAGCTCTGGGGCCAACGTCCTGACTTTC	CASSVHRGTVSSGANVLTF
TRBV12-3/TRBV12-4	.	.	TRBJ2-5	TGTGCCAGCAGTCCGCGGCTAGAAGAGACCCAGTACTTC	CASSPRLEETQYF
TRBV7-9	many	.	TRBJ2-7	TGTGCCAGCAGCCGGCAAGGGTTAAGCACCCCCTCAGGCGAGCAGTACTTC	CASSRQGLSTPSGEQYF
TRBV20-1	many	TRBD2	TRBJ2-5	TGCAGTGCTAGAGTCCCACAGCGGGGGCAGAGAGAGACCCAGTACTTC	CSARVPQRGQRETQYF
TRBV20-1	.	.	TRBJ2-7	TGCAGTGCTAGAGCCATTTCCTACGAGCAGTACTTC	CSARAISYEQYF
TRBV2	many	TRBD1	TRBJ2-1	TGTGCCAGTGTCAGGGGGCCCGAATATGAGCAGTTCTTC	CASVRGPEYEQFF
TRBV14	few	.	TRBJ2-5	TGTGCCAGCAGCCACTCGGAGACCCAGTACTTC	CASSHSETQYF
TRBV29-1	many	.	TRBJ2-3	TGCAGCGTTGAGAGAGGGGGTACGCAGTATTTT	CSVERGGTQYF
TRBV20-1	many	TRBD2	TRBJ2-1	TGCAGTGCTAGGGAACTAGCGGGGGGATCCTACAATGAGCAGTTCTTC	CSARELAGGSYNEQFF